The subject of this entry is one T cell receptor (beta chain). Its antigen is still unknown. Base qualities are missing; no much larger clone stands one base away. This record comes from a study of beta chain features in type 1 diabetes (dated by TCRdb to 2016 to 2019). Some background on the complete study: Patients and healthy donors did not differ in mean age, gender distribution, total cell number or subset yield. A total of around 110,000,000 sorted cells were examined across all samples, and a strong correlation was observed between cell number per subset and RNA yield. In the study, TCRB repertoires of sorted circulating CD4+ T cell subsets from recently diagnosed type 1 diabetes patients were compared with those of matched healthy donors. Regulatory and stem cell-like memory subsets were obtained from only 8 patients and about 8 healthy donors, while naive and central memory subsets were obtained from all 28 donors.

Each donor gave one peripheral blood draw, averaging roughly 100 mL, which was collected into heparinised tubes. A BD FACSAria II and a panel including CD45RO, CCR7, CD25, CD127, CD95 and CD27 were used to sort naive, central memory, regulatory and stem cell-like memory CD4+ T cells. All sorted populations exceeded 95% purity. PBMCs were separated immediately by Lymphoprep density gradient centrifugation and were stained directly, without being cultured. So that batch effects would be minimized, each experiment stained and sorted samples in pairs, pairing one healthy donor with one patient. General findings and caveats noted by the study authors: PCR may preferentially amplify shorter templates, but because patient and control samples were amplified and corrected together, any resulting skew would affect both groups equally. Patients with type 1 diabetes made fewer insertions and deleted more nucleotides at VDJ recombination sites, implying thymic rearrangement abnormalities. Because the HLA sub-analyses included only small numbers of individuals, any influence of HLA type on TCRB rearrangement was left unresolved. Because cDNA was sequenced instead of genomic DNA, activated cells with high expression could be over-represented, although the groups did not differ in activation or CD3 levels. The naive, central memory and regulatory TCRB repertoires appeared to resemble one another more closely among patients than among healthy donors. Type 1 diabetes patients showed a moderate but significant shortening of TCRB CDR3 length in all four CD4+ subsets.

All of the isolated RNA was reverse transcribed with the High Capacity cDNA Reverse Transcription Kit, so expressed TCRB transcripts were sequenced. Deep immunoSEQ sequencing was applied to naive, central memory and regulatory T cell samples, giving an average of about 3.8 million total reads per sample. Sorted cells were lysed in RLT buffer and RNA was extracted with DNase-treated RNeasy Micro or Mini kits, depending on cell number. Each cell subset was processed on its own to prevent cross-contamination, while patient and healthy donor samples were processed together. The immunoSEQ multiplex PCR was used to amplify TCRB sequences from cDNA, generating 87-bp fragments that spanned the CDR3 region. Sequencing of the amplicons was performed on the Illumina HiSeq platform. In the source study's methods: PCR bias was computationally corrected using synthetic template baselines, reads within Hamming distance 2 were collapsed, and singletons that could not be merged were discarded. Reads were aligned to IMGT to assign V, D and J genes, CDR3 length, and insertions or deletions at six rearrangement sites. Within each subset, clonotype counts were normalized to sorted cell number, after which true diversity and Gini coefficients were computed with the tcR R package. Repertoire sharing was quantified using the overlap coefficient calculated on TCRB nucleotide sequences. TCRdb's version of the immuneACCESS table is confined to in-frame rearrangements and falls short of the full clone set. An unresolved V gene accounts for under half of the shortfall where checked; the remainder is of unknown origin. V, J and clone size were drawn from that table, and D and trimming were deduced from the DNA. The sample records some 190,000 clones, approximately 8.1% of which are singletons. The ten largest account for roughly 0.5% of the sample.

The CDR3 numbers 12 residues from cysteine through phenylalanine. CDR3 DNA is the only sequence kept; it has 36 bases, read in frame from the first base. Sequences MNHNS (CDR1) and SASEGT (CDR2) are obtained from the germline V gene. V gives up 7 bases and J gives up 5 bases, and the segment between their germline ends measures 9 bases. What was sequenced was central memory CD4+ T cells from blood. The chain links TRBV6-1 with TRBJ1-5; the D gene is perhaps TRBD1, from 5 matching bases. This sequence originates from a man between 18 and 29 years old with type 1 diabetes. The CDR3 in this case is CASTGMDQPQHF. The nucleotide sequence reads TGTGCCAGCACAGGGATGGATCAGCCCCAGCATTTT.